This entry is about one TCR beta chain. The sample belongs to a study of technical replicates of blood from a handful of donors. The method was immunoSEQ multiplex PCR; TCRdb's version includes in-frame clones alone and lacks a portion of them. The sample has tens of thousands of clones; 93% are singletons. The V end lost 1 base, the J end lost 6 bases, and 9 bases lay between the germline ends. This CDR3 region has 14 residues. CDR1 is SGHTA and CDR2 is FQGTGA in the germline V gene. This TCR was sampled from a human donor in good health. Some clones in this sample may be carry-over from other donors' samples. The chain employs TRBV7-3 and TRBJ2-2, with D possibly matching TRBD1 (6 bases). The sample taken for sequencing was PBMCs. This chain's CDR3 is CASSLNRVAGELFF. CDR3 bases: TGTGCCAGCAGCTTAAACAGGGTCGCCGGGGAGCTGTTTTTT. The full variable domain, in which reference TRBV7-3 and TRBJ2-2 provide the parts outside the CDR3, is GAGVSQTPSNKVTEKGKYVELRCDPISGHTALYWYRQSLGQGPEFLIYFQGTGAADDSGLPNDRFFAVRPEGSVSTLKIQRTERGDSAVYLCASSLNRVAGELFFGEGSRLTVL.